Following are 7 T cell receptor beta chains from one sample sequenced in a study of blood T cell repertoires in COVID-19 (dated by TCRdb to the early 2020s). Library method: the immunoSEQ multiplex PCR assay. TCRdb limited this immuneACCESS table to in-frame rearrangements with V and J called. A share of clones is missing; checked studies link under half to unresolved V genes, and the rest is unexplained. In this sample the table shows fewer than 650,000 clones, less than 90% of which occur a single time. The ten most abundant clones make up 7.8% of the sample. Specimen: peripheral blood. All receptors come from a woman between 50 and 59 years old with COVID-19, enrolled during active disease.

This chain joins TRBV10-3 and TRBJ2-7; 8 positions match TRBD1. CDR3 length equals 14 residues. Germline CDR1 is ENHRY and CDR2 is SYGVKD. J lost 3 bases, V lost 7 bases, and 8 bases had no gene match. Written as DNA, the CDR3 is TGTGCCATCAATAAACAGGGGGTGGTCTACGAGCAGTACTTC. Protein: CAINKQGVVYEQYF.

V gene TRBV19 combines with J gene TRBJ1-1; D not certain. Trimming removed 3 bases at V and 0 bases at J, with 8 bases between. Germline assignment: CDR1 LNHDA and CDR2 SQIVND (reference sequence). The CDR3 length is 14 residues. CDR3 amino acids: CASSMAGMNTEAFF. The CDR3 region has the DNA TGTGCCAGTAGTATGGCGGGGATGAACACTGAAGCTTTCTTT.

The chain has TRBV9 and TRBJ2-2; D perhaps matches TRBD1 (5 bases). CDR1 is SGDLS and CDR2 is YYNGEE in the germline V gene. There are 17 residues in the CDR3. V was clipped by 5 bases and J by 3 bases, with 20 bases between them. CDR3 DNA: TGTGCCAGCAGTGGGTCATGGGGCGTTAGAGACACCGGGGAGCTGTTTTTT. Translating it yields CASSGSWGVRDTGELFF. Combining the CDR3 with reference TRBV9 and TRBJ2-2 gives the whole variable domain DSGVTQTPKHLITATGQRVTLRCSPRSGDLSVYWYQQSLDQGLQFLIQYYNGEERAKGNILERFSAQQFPDLHSELNLSSLELGDSALYFCASSGSWGVRDTGELFFGEGSRLTVL.

This chain links TRBV28 with TRBJ2-5; TRBD2 is a possible D gene (5 bases). Trimming pared 8 bases from V and 5 bases from J, leaving 9 bases between. Per the germline V gene, CDR1 is MDHEN and CDR2 is SYDVKM. The CDR3 length is 11 residues. The CDR3 DNA follows: TGTGCCAGCCGGGGATGGGAGACCCAGTACTTC. Its translation: CASRGWETQYF. The variable domain in full, with the rest retrieved from reference TRBV28 and TRBJ2-5, is DVKVTQSSRYLVKRTGEKVFLECVQDMDHENMFWYRQDPGLGLRLIYFSYDVKMKEKGDIPEGYSVSREKKERFSLILESASTNQTSMYLCASRGWETQYFGPGTRLLVL.

The V gene is TRBV7-9, the J gene TRBJ1-2, with a tentative D call TRBD1 (5 bases). Germline-derived CDR1 and CDR2 are SEHNR and FQNEAQ (reference sequence). The ends were cut back, 5 bases at V and 8 bases at J, with 12 bases in the middle. The CDR3 runs 12 residues. CDR3 in amino acids: CASSPGGQGYTF. The CDR3, as DNA: TGTGCCAGCAGCCCCGGGGGTCAGGGCTACACCTTC. Filled out from reference TRBV7-9 and TRBJ1-2, the complete variable domain reads DTGVSQNPRHKITKRGQNVTFRCDPISEHNRLYWYRQTLGQGPEFLTYFQNEAQLEKSRLLSDRFSAERPKGSFSTLEIQRTEQGDSAMYLCASSPGGQGYTFGSGTRLTVV.

The rearrangement uses TRBV5-4 and TRBJ2-3; TRBD2 matches at 9 bases. The CDR3 runs to 16 residues. Germline V gene lookup returns CDR1 SGHNT and CDR2 YYREEE (reference sequence). Trimming removed 0 bases from V and 6 bases from J; junction bases left unmatched: 8. CDR3 sequence: CASSLGGGASLDTQYF. CDR3 coding DNA: TGTGCCAGCAGCTTGGGCGGGGGGGCTAGTTTGGATACGCAGTATTTT.

This clone has a handful of counts. A read error may account for a junction end that differs from germline. The chain couples TRBV28 to TRBJ1-1; D is unresolved. The CDR3 runs to 12 residues. CDR1 MDHEN and CDR2 SYDVKM come from the germline V gene. The CDR3 nucleotides are TGTGCCAGCACTTTATGGCAGTCAGAAGCTTTCTTT. Encoded protein: CASTLWQSEAFF.